What follows are 4 T cell receptor beta chains derived from one specimen sequenced in a study of T cells in Graves' hyperthyroidism and ophthalmopathy. Amplification targeted TCR beta CDR3 regions from RNA transcripts. The study used the HTBI primer set for a first-round RT-PCR of the TCR CDR3. TCRdb called the multiplex PCR reads again in MiXCR, with one record for every CDR3 protein. The sample includes nearly 750,000 distinct CDR3 sequences, about 35% of them seen just once. The sample comprised blood. The source of these receptors is a woman in her forties with Graves' hyperthyroidism.

This clonotype appeared a few times. The chain combines TRBV12-3 or TRBV12-4 with TRBJ1-2, with 8 bases that match TRBD1. After removal of 6 bases from V and 0 bases from J, the junction contained 3 bases not matched to a gene. This CDR3 has 14 residues. The chain's CDR3 is CASRRQGPNYGYTF. The DNA for the CDR3 is TGTGCCAGCAGGAGACAGGGGCCTAACTATGGCTACACCTTC.

Concerning this clonotype itself: This may arise from a read error, as a much more abundant clone is one base away. The genes are TRBV25-1 and TRBJ1-2, with D perhaps TRBD1 (5 bases). The V gene's germline CDR1 is MGHDK and CDR2 SYGVNS. This CDR3 region has 11 residues. V lost 4 bases and J 6 bases, leaving 6 bases between the germline ends. The CDR3: CASSARDGYTF. CDR3 nucleotide sequence: TGTGCCAGCAGTGCCAGGGATGGCTACACCTTC.

This clonotype was observed a single time. The J gene is TRBJ1-3, the V gene TRBV6-5; TRBD1 might be the D (6 bases). Germline lookup yields CDR1 MNHEY and CDR2 SVGAGI. This CDR3 is built from 15 residues. V shed 4 bases and J shed 2 bases, with 12 bases lying between them. This chain's CDR3 is CASSSPGTTGNTIYF. Written as DNA, the CDR3 is TGTGCCAGCAGTTCCCCCGGGACAACTGGAAACACCATATATTTT.

This clonotype was detected many times. The rearrangement links TRBV12-3 or TRBV12-4 to TRBJ1-1; D call uncertain. V shed 9 bases and J shed 6 bases, with 14 bases lying between them. CDR3 length: 12 amino acids. CDR3 amino acids: CASHGLVAEAFF. In nucleotides, the CDR3 is TGTGCCAGTCACGGTTTAGTGGCTGAAGCTTTCTTT.